These T cell receptor beta chains were read from a single sample in a study of regulatory T cells in long-lasting Graves disease. TCRdb re-analysed the multiplex PCR reads in MiXCR, keeping a single row per CDR3 protein. The sample includes about 290,000 distinct CDR3 sequences, 20% to 25% of them seen just once. Sequenced material: peripheral blood mononuclear cells (PBMCs), taken when the disease was refractory, from a patient treated with antithyroid drugs. These receptors were taken from a female donor with Graves disease. Both conserved end residues are trimmed from each CDR3.

j_call | v_call | cdr3_aa
TRBJ2-1 | TRBV4-3 | ASSQDGPNEQF
TRBJ2-7 | TRBV30 | AWSLRAASEQY
TRBJ2-7 | TRBV18 | ASSPGDRDPYEQY
TRBJ1-1 | TRBV7-2 | ASSLAPVTEAF
TRBJ2-5 | TRBV6-1 | ASSPSGREETQY
TRBJ2-5 | TRBV12-3/TRBV12-4 | ASARLQGTQY
TRBJ2-5 | TRBV7-2 | ASSPWTSGRYQETQY
TRBJ2-7 | TRBV7-9 | ASSAHNSYEQY
TRBJ2-5 | TRBV29-1 | SVASGTTDGTQY
TRBJ2-2 | TRBV11-3 | ASSLVFYGSNEELF
TRBJ1-5 | TRBV30 | AWTGGWNQPQH
TRBJ2-3 | TRBV6-2/TRBV6-3 | ASSLWKDTQY
TRBJ1-4 | TRBV2 | ASSYLGGLTNEKLF
TRBJ1-1 | TRBV18 | ASSPGQGDEAF
TRBJ2-5 | TRBV29-1 | SVDYQPGLAGGTGETQY
TRBJ2-5 | TRBV20-1 | SAPTSGFSQETQY
TRBJ1-4 | TRBV19 | ASSTPGQREKLF
TRBJ2-1 | TRBV7-2 | ASSLVGAAEQF
TRBJ1-4 | TRBV6-1 | ASFPDSANEKLF
TRBJ2-5 | TRBV5-6 | ASSFDRGEVETQY
TRBJ2-5 | TRBV7-9 | ASSTTQGAGKGGETQY
TRBJ1-1 | TRBV20-1 | SARDGGLNTEAF
TRBJ2-2 | TRBV7-2 | ASSQVRNTGELF